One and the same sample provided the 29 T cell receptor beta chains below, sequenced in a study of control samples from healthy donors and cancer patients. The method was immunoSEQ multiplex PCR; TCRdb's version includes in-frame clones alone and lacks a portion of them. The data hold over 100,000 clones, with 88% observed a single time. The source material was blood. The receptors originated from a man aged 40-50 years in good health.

The CDR3 nucleotides read TGTGCCAGCAGTAAAGGGTGGGGAACAGCTTTCTTT. It codes for CASSKGWGTAFF. This chain joins TRBV14 and TRBJ1-1; D unclear. V gave up 6 bases and J gave up 10 bases, with 15 bases separating them. The germline gives CDR1 SGHDN, CDR2 FVKESK. The CDR3 runs 12 residues.

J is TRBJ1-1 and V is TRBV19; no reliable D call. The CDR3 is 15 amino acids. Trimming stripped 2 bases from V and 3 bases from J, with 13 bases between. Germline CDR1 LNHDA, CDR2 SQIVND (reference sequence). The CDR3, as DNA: TGTGCCAGTAGTATACCCCACGGCAGGTACACTGAAGCTTTCTTT. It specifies CASSIPHGRYTEAFF.

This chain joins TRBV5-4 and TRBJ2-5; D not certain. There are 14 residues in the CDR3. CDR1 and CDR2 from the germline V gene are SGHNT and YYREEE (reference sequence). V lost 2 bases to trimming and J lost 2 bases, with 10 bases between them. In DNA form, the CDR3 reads TGTGCCAGCAGCTTTAGACAAGCTCAAGAGACCCAGTACTTC. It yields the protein CASSFRQAQETQYF.

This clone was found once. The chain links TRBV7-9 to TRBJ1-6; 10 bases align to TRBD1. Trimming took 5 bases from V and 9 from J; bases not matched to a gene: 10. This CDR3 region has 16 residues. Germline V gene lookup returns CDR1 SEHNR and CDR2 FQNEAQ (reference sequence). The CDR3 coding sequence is TGTGCCAGCAGCCGATACGGACAGGGGGATGTTTCACCCCTCCACTTT. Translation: CASSRYGQGDVSPLHF.

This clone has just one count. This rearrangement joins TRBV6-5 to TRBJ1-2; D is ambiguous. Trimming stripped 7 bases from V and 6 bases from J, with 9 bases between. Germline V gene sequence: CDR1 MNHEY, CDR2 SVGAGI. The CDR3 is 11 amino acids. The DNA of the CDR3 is TGTGCCAGCAAAAGGGTCAATGGCTACACCTTC. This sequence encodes CASKRVNGYTF.

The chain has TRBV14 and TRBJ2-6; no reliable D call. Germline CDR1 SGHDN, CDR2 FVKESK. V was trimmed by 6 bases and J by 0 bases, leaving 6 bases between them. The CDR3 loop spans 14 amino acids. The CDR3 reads CASSNSSGANVLTF. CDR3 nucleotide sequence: TGTGCCAGCAGTAACAGCTCTGGGGCCAACGTCCTGACTTTC.

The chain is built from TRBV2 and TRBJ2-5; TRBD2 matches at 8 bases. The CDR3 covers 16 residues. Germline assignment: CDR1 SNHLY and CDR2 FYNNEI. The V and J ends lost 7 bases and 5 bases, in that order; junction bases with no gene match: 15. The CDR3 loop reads CASNLLGLVSGETQYF. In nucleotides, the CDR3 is TGTGCCAGCAATTTGCTGGGACTAGTCAGCGGGGAGACCCAGTACTTC.

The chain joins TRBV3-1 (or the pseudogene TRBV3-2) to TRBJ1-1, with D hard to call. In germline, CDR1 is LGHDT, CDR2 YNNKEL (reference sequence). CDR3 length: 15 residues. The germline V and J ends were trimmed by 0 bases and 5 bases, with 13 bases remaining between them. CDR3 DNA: TGTGCCAGCAGCCAAGATGAGGAGGGAGGGACTGAAGCTTTCTTT. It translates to CASSQDEEGGTEAFF.

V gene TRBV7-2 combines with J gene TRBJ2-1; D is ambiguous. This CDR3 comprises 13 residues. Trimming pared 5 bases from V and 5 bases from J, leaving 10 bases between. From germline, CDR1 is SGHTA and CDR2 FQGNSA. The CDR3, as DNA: TGTGCCAGCAGCCTATCCCCCGACAATGAGCAGTTCTTC. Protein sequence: CASSLSPDNEQFF.

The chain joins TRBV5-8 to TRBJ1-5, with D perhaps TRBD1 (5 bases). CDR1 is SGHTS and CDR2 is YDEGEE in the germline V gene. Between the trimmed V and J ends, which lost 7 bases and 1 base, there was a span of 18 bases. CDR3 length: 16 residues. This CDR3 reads CASDESGPWSNQPQHF. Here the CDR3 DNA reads TGTGCCAGCGACGAGTCGGGGCCGTGGAGCAATCAGCCCCAGCATTTT.

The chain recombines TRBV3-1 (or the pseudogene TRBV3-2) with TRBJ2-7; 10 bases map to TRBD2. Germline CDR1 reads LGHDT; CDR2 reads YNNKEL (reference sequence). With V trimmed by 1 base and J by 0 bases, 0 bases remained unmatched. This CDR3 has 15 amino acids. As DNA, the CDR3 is TGTGCCAGCAGCCAAGGGACTAGCGGCTCCTACGAGCAGTACTTC. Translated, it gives CASSQGTSGSYEQYF.

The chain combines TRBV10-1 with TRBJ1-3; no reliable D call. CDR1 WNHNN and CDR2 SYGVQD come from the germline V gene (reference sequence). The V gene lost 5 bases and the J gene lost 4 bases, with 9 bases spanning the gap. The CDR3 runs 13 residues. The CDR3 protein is CASSSQEGNTIYF. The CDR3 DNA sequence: TGCGCCAGCAGTTCCCAGGAAGGAAACACCATATATTTT.

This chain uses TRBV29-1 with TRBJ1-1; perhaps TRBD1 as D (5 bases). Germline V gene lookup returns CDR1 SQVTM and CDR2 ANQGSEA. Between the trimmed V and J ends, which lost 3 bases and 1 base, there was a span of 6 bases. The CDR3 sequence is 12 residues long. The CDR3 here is CSVETENTEAFF. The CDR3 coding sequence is TGCAGCGTTGAGACAGAGAACACTGAAGCTTTCTTT.

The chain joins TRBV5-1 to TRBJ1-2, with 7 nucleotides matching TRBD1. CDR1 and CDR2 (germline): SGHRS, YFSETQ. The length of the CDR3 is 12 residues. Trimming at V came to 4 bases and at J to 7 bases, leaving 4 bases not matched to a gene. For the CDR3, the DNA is TGCGCCAGCAGCATCGGACAGGCTGGCTACACCTTC. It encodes CASSIGQAGYTF.

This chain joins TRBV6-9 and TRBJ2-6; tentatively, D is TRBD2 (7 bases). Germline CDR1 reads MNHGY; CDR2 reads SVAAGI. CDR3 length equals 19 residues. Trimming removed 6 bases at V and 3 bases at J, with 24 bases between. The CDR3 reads CASRTGGTPRVYGANVLTF. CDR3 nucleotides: TGTGCCAGCAGGACCGGGGGGACACCACGGGTCTATGGGGCCAACGTCCTGACTTTC.

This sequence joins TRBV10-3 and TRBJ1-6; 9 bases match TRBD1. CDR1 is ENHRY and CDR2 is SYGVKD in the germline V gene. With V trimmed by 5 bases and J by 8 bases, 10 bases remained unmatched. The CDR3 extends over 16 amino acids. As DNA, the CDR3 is TGTGCCATCAGTCCCAAACAGGGGGCCGTGGATTCACCCCTCCACTTT. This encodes CAISPKQGAVDSPLHF.

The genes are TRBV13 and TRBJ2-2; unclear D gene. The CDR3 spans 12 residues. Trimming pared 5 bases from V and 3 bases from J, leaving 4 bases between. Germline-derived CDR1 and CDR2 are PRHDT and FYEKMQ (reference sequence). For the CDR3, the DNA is TGTGCCAGCAGCGAAGACACCGGGGAGCTGTTTTTT. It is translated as CASSEDTGELFF.

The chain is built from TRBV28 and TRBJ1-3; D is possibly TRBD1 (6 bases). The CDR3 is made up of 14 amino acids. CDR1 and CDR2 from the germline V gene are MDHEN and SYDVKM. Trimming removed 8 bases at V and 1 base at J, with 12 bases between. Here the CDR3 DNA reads TGTGCCAGCGGGGGGGGCTGGTCTGGAAACACCATATATTTT. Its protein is CASGGGWSGNTIYF.

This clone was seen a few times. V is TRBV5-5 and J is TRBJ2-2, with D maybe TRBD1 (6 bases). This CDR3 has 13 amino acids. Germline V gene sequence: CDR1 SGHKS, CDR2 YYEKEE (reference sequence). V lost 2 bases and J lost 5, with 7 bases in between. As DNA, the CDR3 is TGTGCCAGCAGCTTACAGGGAACCGGGGAGCTGTTTTTT. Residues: CASSLQGTGELFF.

As DNA, the CDR3 is TGCGCCAGCAGCCAAGTCACCGGGACTGTGAACTATGGCTACACCTTC. As protein: CASSQVTGTVNYGYTF. V usage is TRBV4-3 and J usage is TRBJ1-2, with D possibly being TRBD1 (5 bases). The CDR3 covers 16 residues. V was pared by 1 base and J by 2 bases, with 14 bases between. Germline V gene sequence: CDR1 LGHNA, CDR2 YSLEER.

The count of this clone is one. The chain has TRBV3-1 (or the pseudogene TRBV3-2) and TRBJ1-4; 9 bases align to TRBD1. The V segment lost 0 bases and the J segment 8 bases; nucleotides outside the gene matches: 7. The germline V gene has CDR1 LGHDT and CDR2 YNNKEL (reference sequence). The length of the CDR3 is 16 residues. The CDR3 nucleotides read TGTGCCAGCAGCCAAGATTTGGGGACAGGGAACGAAAAACTGTTTTTT. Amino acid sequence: CASSQDLGTGNEKLFF.

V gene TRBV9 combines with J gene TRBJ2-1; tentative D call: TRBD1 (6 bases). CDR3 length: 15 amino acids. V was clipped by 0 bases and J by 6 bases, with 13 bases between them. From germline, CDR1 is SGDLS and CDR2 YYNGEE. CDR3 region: CASSVAWGLGNEQFF. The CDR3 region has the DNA TGTGCCAGCAGCGTAGCGTGGGGGCTGGGCAATGAGCAGTTCTTC.

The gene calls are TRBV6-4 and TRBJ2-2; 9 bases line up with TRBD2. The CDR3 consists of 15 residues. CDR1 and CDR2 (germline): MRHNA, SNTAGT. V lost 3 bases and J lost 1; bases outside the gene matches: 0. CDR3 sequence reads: CASSELAGNTGELFF. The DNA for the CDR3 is TGTGCCAGCAGTGAACTAGCGGGGAACACCGGGGAGCTGTTTTTT.

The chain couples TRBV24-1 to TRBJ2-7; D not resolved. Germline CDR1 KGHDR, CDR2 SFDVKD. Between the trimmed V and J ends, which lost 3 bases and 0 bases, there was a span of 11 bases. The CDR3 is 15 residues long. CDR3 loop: CATSDGGRSSYEQYF. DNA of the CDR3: TGTGCCACCAGTGATGGCGGAAGGAGCTCCTACGAGCAGTACTTC.

CDR3 sequence reads: CASSHDERGVQPQHF. Here the CDR3 DNA reads TGCGCCAGCAGCCATGACGAGCGGGGGGTTCAGCCCCAGCATTTT. V and J are TRBV4-1 and TRBJ1-5; weak D call: TRBD1 (5 bases). This CDR3 is 15 amino acids long. CDR1 is MGHRA, CDR2 YSYEKL, per germline. V lost 3 bases to trimming and J lost 6 bases, with 15 bases between them.

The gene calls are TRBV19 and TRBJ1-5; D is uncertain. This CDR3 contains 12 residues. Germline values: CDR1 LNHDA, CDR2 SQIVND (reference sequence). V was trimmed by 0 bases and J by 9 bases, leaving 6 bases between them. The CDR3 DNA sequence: TGTGCCAGTAGTATAGAGAAGGGGCCCCAGCATTTT. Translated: CASSIEKGPQHF.

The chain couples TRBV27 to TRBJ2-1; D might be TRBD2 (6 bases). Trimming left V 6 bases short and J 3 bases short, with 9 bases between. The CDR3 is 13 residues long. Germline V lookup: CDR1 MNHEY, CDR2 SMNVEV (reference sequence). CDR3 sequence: CASSPGLYNEQFF. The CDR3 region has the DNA TGTGCCAGCAGCCCGGGACTCTACAATGAGCAGTTCTTC.

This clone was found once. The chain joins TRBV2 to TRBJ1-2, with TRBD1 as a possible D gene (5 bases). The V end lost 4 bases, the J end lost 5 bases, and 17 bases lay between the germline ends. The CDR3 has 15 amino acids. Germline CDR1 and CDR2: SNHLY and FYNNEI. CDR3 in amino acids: CASSGYRGRHYGYTF. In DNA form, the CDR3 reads TGTGCCAGCAGTGGCTATCGGGGCCGACATTATGGCTACACCTTC.

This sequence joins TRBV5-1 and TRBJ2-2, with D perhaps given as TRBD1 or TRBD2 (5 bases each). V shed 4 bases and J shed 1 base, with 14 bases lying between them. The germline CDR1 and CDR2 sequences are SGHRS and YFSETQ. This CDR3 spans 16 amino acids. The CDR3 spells CASSLGVMGNTGELFF. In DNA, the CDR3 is TGCGCCAGCAGCCTGGGGGTGATGGGGAACACCGGGGAGCTGTTTTTT. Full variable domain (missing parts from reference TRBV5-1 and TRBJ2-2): KAGVTQTPRYLIKTRGQQVTLSCSPISGHRSVSWYQQTPGQGLQFLFEYFSETQRNKGNFPGRFSGRQFSNSRSEMNVSTLELGDSALYLCASSLGVMGNTGELFFGEGSRLTVL.